The clone carrying this TCR beta chain was seen many times. This entry is derived from a study of T cells in Graves' hyperthyroidism and ophthalmopathy. RNA transcripts gave rise to amplified TCR beta CDR3 regions. A set of HTBI primers served as the primers for a first-round RT-PCR of the TCR CDR3. Each CDR3 protein is one row after TCRdb ran MiXCR on the multiplex PCR reads. The top ten clones hold roughly a third of a sample with around 350,000 distinct CDR3 sequences, approximately 18% of them seen once. This CDR3 spans 14 amino acids. V dropped 5 bases and J dropped 7 bases, with 15 bases sitting between them. Germline CDR1 is ENHRY and CDR2 is SYGVKD.

V and J are TRBV10-3 and TRBJ2-1; D unclear. The sample taken for sequencing was blood. The TCR originated in a woman between 25 and 40 years old with Graves' hyperthyroidism that later progressed to Graves' ophthalmopathy. CDR3 DNA sequence: TGTGCCATCAGTTATAGTGGCGGAAAAAATGAGCAGTTCTTC. It codes for CAISYSGGKNEQFF.